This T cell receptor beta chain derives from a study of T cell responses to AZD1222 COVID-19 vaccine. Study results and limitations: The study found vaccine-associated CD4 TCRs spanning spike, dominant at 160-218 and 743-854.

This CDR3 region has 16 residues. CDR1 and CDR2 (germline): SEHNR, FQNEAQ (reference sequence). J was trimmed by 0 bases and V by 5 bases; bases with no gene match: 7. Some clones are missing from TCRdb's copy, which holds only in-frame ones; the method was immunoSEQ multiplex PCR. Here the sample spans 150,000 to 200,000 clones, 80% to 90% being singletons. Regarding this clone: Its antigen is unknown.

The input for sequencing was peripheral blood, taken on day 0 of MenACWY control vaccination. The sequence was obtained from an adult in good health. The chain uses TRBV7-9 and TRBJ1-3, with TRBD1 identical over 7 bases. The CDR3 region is CASSHDRDTSGNTIYF. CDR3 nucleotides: TGTGCCAGCAGCCACGACAGGGATACCTCTGGAAACACCATATATTTT.